These T cell receptor beta chains were read from a single sample in a study of OX40 agonist ivuxolimab in advanced cancers. Sequencing was performed with immunoSEQ multiplex PCR; in TCRdb, only in-frame clones are kept and a portion is missing. The data show tens of thousands of clones, with 88% seen just once and about 3.7% held by the top ten. Material: CD4+ or CD8+ T cells sorted from blood, obtained in a trial of the OX40 agonist ivuxolimab. The receptor set was obtained from an adult with an advanced solid tumor such as melanoma, head and neck, liver or kidney cancer. The CDR3 runs from the conserved cysteine through the conserved F or W. A D gene is named only where the DNA matches it firmly. Part of the rows lack a size; the others show once, few, many or a class for expanded clones.

CDR3	DNA	size	J	V	D
CASSEVVGNTGELFF	TGTGCCAGCAGTGAAGTAGTGGGGAACACCGGGGAGCTGTTTTTT	.	TRBJ2-2	TRBV2	.
CASSVATAGAEQFF	TGTGCCAGCAGCGTAGCTACGGCGGGAGCGGAGCAGTTCTTC	.	TRBJ2-1	TRBV9	TRBD2
CASSIETGRNNQPQHF	TGTGCCAGTAGTATAGAGACAGGGAGGAACAATCAGCCCCAGCATTTT	.	TRBJ1-5	TRBV19	TRBD1
CASSIGRPIYNEQFF	TGTGCCAGTAGTATCGGGCGCCCGATTTACAATGAGCAGTTCTTC	.	TRBJ2-1	TRBV19	.
CASSPVGGVGTNEKLFF	TGTGCCAGCAGCCCGGTCGGCGGGGTTGGAACTAATGAAAAACTGTTTTTT	.	TRBJ1-4	TRBV7-8	.
CASSQPGQGDEKLFF	TGTGCCAGCAGCCAACCGGGACAGGGAGATGAAAAACTGTTTTTT	.	TRBJ1-4	TRBV5-4	TRBD1
CASSLAGSSQETQYF	TGTGCCAGCAGCTTAGCCGGCAGCTCCCAAGAGACCCAGTACTTC	.	TRBJ2-5	TRBV7-2	.
CAWTIAGSDYEQYF	TGTGCCTGGACTATAGCGGGATCTGACTACGAGCAGTACTTC	.	TRBJ2-7	TRBV30	TRBD2
CAWSVVWPIGANVLTF	TGTGCCTGGAGTGTGGTGTGGCCGATTGGGGCCAACGTCCTGACTTTC	.	TRBJ2-6	TRBV30	.
CASSPLRLAGQETQYF	TGTGCCAGCAGCCCCCTCCGACTAGCGGGGCAAGAGACCCAGTACTTC	.	TRBJ2-5	TRBV13	TRBD2
CASWSWGAHTDTQYF	TGTGCCAGCTGGTCCTGGGGGGCCCACACAGATACGCAGTATTTT	.	TRBJ2-3	TRBV28	.
CASSWPGQGNNEQFF	TGTGCCAGCAGCTGGCCGGGACAGGGAAACAATGAGCAGTTCTTC	.	TRBJ2-1	TRBV5-4	TRBD1
CASKGGYTEAFF	TGTGCCAGTAAGGGGGGGTACACTGAAGCTTTCTTT	few	TRBJ1-1	TRBV19	.
CASSNLAGGQETQYF	TGTGCCAGCTCGAATCTAGCGGGAGGCCAAGAGACCCAGTACTTC	.	TRBJ2-5	TRBV18	TRBD2
CASSSYLSGANVLTF	TGTGCCAGCAGTTCCTATCTCTCTGGGGCCAACGTCCTGACTTTC	.	TRBJ2-6	TRBV27	.
CASSQDLGNKSPLHF	TGTGCCAGCAGCCAAGATCTTGGCAACAAATCACCCCTCCACTTT	.	TRBJ1-6	TRBV14	.
CATRTREVSYEQYF	TGTGCCACCCGAACGAGGGAGGTCTCCTACGAGCAGTACTTC	once	TRBJ2-7	TRBV27	.
CASSLSGDLTGELFF	TGCGCCAGCAGCTTGTCGGGGGATCTCACCGGGGAGCTGTTTTTT	.	TRBJ2-2	TRBV5-1	.
CASSLGRGWESTDTQYF	TGTGCCAGCAGCTTGGGAAGGGGGTGGGAAAGCACAGATACGCAGTATTTT	.	TRBJ2-3	TRBV5-6	.
CASSRLAGEGDTQYF	TGTGCCAGTAGTAGACTAGCGGGAGAGGGTGATACGCAGTATTTT	.	TRBJ2-3	TRBV19	TRBD2
CASSTGSEFQETQYF	TGTGCCAGCAGCACCGGGTCTGAGTTCCAAGAGACCCAGTACTTC	.	TRBJ2-5	TRBV7-9	.
CAWSRASYEQYF	TGTGCCTGGAGTCGGGCCAGTTACGAGCAGTACTTC	.	TRBJ2-7	TRBV30	.
CASSSMGAFNEQFF	TGTGCCAGCAGCTCGATGGGGGCGTTCAATGAGCAGTTCTTC	.	TRBJ2-1	TRBV7-2	.
CASSLLTGFNNEQFF	TGTGCCAGCAGTCTTTTGACAGGGTTTAACAATGAGCAGTTCTTC	.	TRBJ2-1	TRBV6-1	TRBD1